This T cell receptor beta chain came from a study of blood T cells in healthy people across ages. The CDR3 totals 14 residues. Germline CDR1 SNHLY, CDR2 FYNNEI. Primed by a sample-barcoded 5' primer and a J-beta primer mix, a second PCR proceeded for about 7 to 12 cycles. The template-switch adaptor, which had 12 random nucleotides, put a tag on each cDNA molecule. MiXCR was run by TCRdb on the 5' RACE reads, yielding one entry per CDR3 protein. The sample yields more than 700,000 distinct CDR3 sequences, about 55% seen once. Sequencing input: blood. V usage is TRBV2 and J usage is TRBJ2-5; no reliable D call. Judging by the DNA end, TRBJ2-1 fits better; the J call may be wrong. The receptor was isolated from a man at least 80 years old in good health. This CDR3 is CASSEATNQETQFF. The DNA for the CDR3 is TGTGCCAGCAGTGAAGCTACGAACCAAGAGACCCAGTTCTTC.